The 6 T cell receptor beta chains in this list originate from one sample, sequenced in a study of CD8 T cells in ankylosing spondylitis (TCRdb year 2017). The library was made by 5' RACE. These reads were obtained on an Illumina HiSeq 2500. TCRdb handled the public reads itself, with Q25 trimming in fastp and clone calling in MiXCR, and kept productive beta chains. Records with the same CDR3 protein are collapsed into one entry carrying the most frequent genes and DNA. The sample has 100,000 to 150,000 distinct CDR3 sequences on record, about 7% of them singletons. The ten largest clones capture 12% of the sample. The specimen was blood, either unsorted or a sorted T cell fraction (not recorded which). The receptors were gathered from a male donor with ankylosing spondylitis or in good health (not recorded which).

Note on this clonotype: This may be a read error: a much more frequent sequence differs by one nucleotide. This chain joins TRBV20-1 and TRBJ1-2; maybe TRBD1 (6 bases). The germline gives CDR1 DFQATT, CDR2 SNEGSKA (reference sequence). There are 14 residues in the CDR3. The CDR3 protein is CSAEHGGPFGGYPF. In DNA form, the CDR3 reads TGCAGTGCCGAGCACGGGGGCCCCTTCGGAGGCTACCCCTTC.

This clonotype appeared many times. The genes are TRBV7-8 and TRBJ2-2; 7 nucleotides match TRBD1. CDR3 length: 13 residues. The germline V gene encodes CDR1 SGHVS and CDR2 FQNEAQ. The junction had 2 bases not matched to a gene; V was cut back by 6 bases and J by 4 bases. The CDR3 DNA sequence: TGTGCCAGCAGGACAGGGAGCACCGGGGAGCTGTTTTTT. Its translation is CASRTGSTGELFF.

This clonotype was seen many times. V is TRBV13 and J is TRBJ2-1; 11 nucleotides align to TRBD2. V was clipped by 5 bases and J by 4 bases; unmatched bases: 28. The CDR3 is 23 amino acids. Per the germline V gene, CDR1 is PRHDT and CDR2 is FYEKMQ (reference sequence). CDR3: CASSLRGPGLAAPTPTDYNEQFF. The CDR3 DNA follows: TGTGCCAGCAGCCTTAGGGGACCGGGACTAGCGGCACCGACGCCAACCGATTACAATGAGCAGTTCTTC.

This clonotype was seen ten or more times. The chain carries TRBV5-1 and TRBJ1-6, with 7 bases that match TRBD1. V was pared by 3 bases and J by 7 bases, with 4 bases of the junction left unmatched. The germline V gene has CDR1 SGHRS and CDR2 YFSETQ. The CDR3 runs to 14 residues. In DNA form, the CDR3 reads TGCGCCAGCAGCTGGGGGACAGCGAATTCACCCCTCCACTTT. This sequence encodes CASSWGTANSPLHF.

This clonotype was seen ten or more times. The rearrangement joins TRBV12-3 or TRBV12-4 to TRBJ2-1, with D perhaps given as TRBD1 or TRBD2 (5 bases each). V lost 3 bases and J 2 bases, leaving 11 bases between the germline ends. There are 15 residues in the CDR3. CDR3 bases: TGTGCCAGCAGTTTTGTGGGACCTACCTACAATGAGCAGTTCTTC. Protein: CASSFVGPTYNEQFF.

This clonotype was seen a few times. The genes are TRBV25-1 and TRBJ2-3, with D possibly being TRBD1 (6 bases). Germline CDR1 reads MGHDK; CDR2 reads SYGVNS. The CDR3 totals 14 residues. Trimming stripped 7 bases from V and 0 bases from J, with 11 bases between. Written as DNA, the CDR3 is TGTGCCAGCATTGTTACAGGGAGCACAGATACGCAGTATTTT. It specifies CASIVTGSTDTQYF.